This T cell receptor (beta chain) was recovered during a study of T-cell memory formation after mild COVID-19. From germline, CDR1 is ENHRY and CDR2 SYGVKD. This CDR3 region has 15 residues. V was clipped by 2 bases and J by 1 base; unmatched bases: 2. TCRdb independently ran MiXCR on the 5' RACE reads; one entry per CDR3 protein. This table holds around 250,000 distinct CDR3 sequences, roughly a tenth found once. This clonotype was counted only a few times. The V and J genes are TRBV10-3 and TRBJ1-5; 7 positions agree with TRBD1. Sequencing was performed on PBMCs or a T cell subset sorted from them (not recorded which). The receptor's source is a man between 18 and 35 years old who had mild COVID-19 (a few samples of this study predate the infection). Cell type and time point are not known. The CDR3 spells CAISEAGGSNQPQHF. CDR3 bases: TGTGCCATCAGTGAGGCAGGGGGGAGCAATCAGCCCCAGCATTTT.